This entry concerns a single T cell receptor beta chain. The PCR ran on 60 Vbeta and 13 Jbeta primers. This table comes from immunoSEQ multiplex PCR, and its TCRdb copy is limited to in-frame clones, with some not included. This sample has 60,000 to 70,000 clones, with less than 70% found just once. These data originate in a study of cytomegalovirus exposure and HLA in healthy donors. The CDR3 is 14 residues long. Germline V CDR1 and CDR2: SGHDN, FVKESK. V shed 3 bases, J shed 3 bases, and the junction held 3 bases outside the gene matches. The origin of this receptor is a woman aged 25 to 39 in good health and CMV-seronegative. The V and J genes are TRBV14 and TRBJ2-7, with 9 bases lining up with TRBD1. The sequenced sample was PBMCs. Here the CDR3 DNA reads TGTGCCAGCAGCCACCGGGACAGGGACTACGAGCAGTACTTC. Protein product: CASSHRDRDYEQYF.